Below, 8 T cell receptor beta chains from the same sample are listed, as sequenced in a study of blood T cells in healthy people across ages. The second PCR ran roughly 6 to 12 cycles with a sample-barcoded 5' primer and J-beta primers. TCRdb fed the 5' RACE reads into MiXCR, producing one record per CDR3 protein. The table shows some 1.5 million distinct CDR3 sequences, with 35% to 45% occurring only once. Sequencing was done on a sample of blood. The receptor source for this set is a woman aged 18-29 years in good health.

This clonotype was detected only a few times. This sequence joins TRBV6-2 or TRBV6-3 and TRBJ2-3; D is uncertain. Germline V lookup: CDR1 MNHEY, CDR2 SVGEGT. This CDR3 region has 15 residues. The V gene lost 2 bases and the J gene lost 2 bases, with 11 bases spanning the gap. CDR3 in DNA: TGTGCCAGCAGTTACATGACTTTTACCACAGATACGCAGTATTTT. It yields the protein CASSYMTFTTDTQYF.

This clonotype was counted only a few times. V is TRBV13 and J is TRBJ1-4, with a tentative D call TRBD1 (5 bases). This CDR3 contains 15 residues. V gave up 4 bases and J gave up 0 bases, with 9 bases separating them. Germline CDR1 is PRHDT and CDR2 is FYEKMQ (reference sequence). The chain's CDR3 is CASSSPGSTNEKLFF. CDR3 DNA sequence: TGTGCCAGCAGCTCTCCAGGGTCAACTAATGAAAAACTGTTTTTT.

The chain has TRBV7-6 and TRBJ2-4; no clear D. This CDR3 has 15 residues. Per the germline V gene, CDR1 is SGHVS and CDR2 is FNYEAQ. V was cut by 4 bases and J by 9 bases, with 19 bases left in between. The CDR3 loop reads CASSWGRRESGIQYF. The CDR3 nucleotides read TGTGCCAGCAGCTGGGGAAGGCGCGAGTCGGGCATTCAGTACTTC.

The chain carries TRBV4-2 and TRBJ2-3; TRBD1 agrees at 7 bases. The V segment lost 0 bases and the J segment 2 bases; nucleotides outside the gene matches: 8. CDR3 length: 17 amino acids. Germline CDR1 and CDR2: LGHNA and YNFKEQ. CDR3 region: CASSQETGAPPTDTQYF. The CDR3, as DNA: TGTGCCAGCAGCCAAGAAACAGGGGCCCCTCCCACAGATACGCAGTATTTT.

The CDR3 sequence: CSARDRGLWGGTYNEQYF. The DNA for the CDR3 is TGCAGTGCTAGGGATCGAGGGCTGTGGGGGGGGACCTACAATGAGCAGTACTTC. This chain links TRBV20-1 with TRBJ2-7, with 7 bases fitting TRBD2. CDR3 size: 18 residues. Germline trimming cut 3 bases from V and 7 bases from J; bases unmatched to any gene: 24. CDR1 is DFQATT, CDR2 SNEGSKA, per germline (reference sequence).

This clonotype was detected a few times. V is TRBV20-1 and J is TRBJ2-3, with a weak D call TRBD1 (5 bases). Trimming pared 3 bases from V and 2 bases from J, leaving 21 bases between. CDR1 is DFQATT and CDR2 is SNEGSKA in the germline V gene (reference sequence). The CDR3 runs 17 residues. The CDR3 coding sequence is TGCAGTGCTAGCCCAGGGCCGAACTGTAAAGACACAGATACGCAGTATTTT. Its translation: CSASPGPNCKDTDTQYF.

The rearrangement joins TRBV4-1 to TRBJ2-1, with D tentatively TRBD1 or TRBD2 (5 bases each). In germline, CDR1 is MGHRA, CDR2 YSYEKL. The CDR3 sequence is 18 residues long. V was trimmed by 4 bases and J by 3 bases, leaving 22 bases between them. CDR3 sequence reads: CASSLPSSKRGFYNEQFF. DNA of the CDR3: TGCGCCAGCAGCCTCCCGTCCAGCAAGAGGGGATTCTACAATGAGCAGTTCTTC.

For the CDR3, the DNA is TGCAGTGCTGAAGGCAAATACAATGAGCAGTTCTTC. This sequence encodes CSAEGKYNEQFF. The J gene is TRBJ2-1, the V gene TRBV20-1; D ambiguous. Germline V CDR1 and CDR2: DFQATT, SNEGSKA (reference sequence). V gave up 5 bases and J gave up 4 bases, with 9 bases separating them. The CDR3 runs 12 residues.